These 25 T cell receptor beta chains were all obtained from the same sample, sequenced in a study of T cells in Graves' hyperthyroidism and ophthalmopathy. The investigators amplified TCR beta CDR3 regions from RNA transcripts. HTBI primers drove first-round RT-PCR of the TCR CDR3. Each CDR3 protein gets one entry after TCRdb re-called the multiplex PCR reads with MiXCR. The table includes under 650,000 distinct CDR3 sequences, around 15% detected once. Specimen: blood. The receptors come from a woman between 25 and 40 years old with Graves' hyperthyroidism.

This clonotype was recorded a few times. The V call is TRBV4-1, the J call TRBJ1-4, with D possibly matching TRBD1 (6 bases). This CDR3 is built from 14 residues. Per the germline V gene, CDR1 is MGHRA and CDR2 is YSYEKL. Trimming removed 4 bases from V and 5 bases from J, with 11 bases in between. DNA of the CDR3: TGCGCCAGCAGCCCCTCGGACAGCAATGAAAAACTGTTTTTT. Its translation: CASSPSDSNEKLFF.

The chain is built from TRBV6-1 and TRBJ1-4, with D perhaps matching TRBD1 (5 bases). The CDR3 totals 14 residues. Trimming stripped 10 bases from V and 2 bases from J, with 14 bases between. Germline V lookup: CDR1 MNHNS, CDR2 SASEGT. CDR3 DNA sequence: TGTGCCACCGGTCAGCGGGGGACTAATGAAAAACTGTTTTTT. It translates to CATGQRGTNEKLFF.

This clonotype appeared a few times. The V call is TRBV9, the J call TRBJ2-2; D possibly corresponds to TRBD1 (6 bases). Germline assignment: CDR1 SGDLS and CDR2 YYNGEE. The germline V and J ends were trimmed by 3 bases and 1 base, with 10 bases remaining between them. The CDR3 totals 15 residues. This CDR3 is CASSEQGWNTGELFF. The CDR3 DNA reads TGTGCCAGCAGCGAACAGGGTTGGAACACCGGGGAGCTGTTTTTT. Supplemented by reference TRBV9 and TRBJ2-2, the full variable domain reads DSGVTQTPKHLITATGQRVTLRCSPRSGDLSVYWYQQSLDQGLQFLIQYYNGEERAKGNILERFSAQQFPDLHSELNLSSLELGDSALYFCASSEQGWNTGELFFGEGSRLTVL.

The chain links TRBV14 to TRBJ2-1; the match to TRBD1 covers 8 bases. The V segment lost 2 bases and the J segment 8 bases; nucleotides outside the gene matches: 8. CDR1 SGHDN and CDR2 FVKESK come from the germline V gene. CDR3 length equals 15 residues. CDR3 bases: TGTGCCAGCAGCCAAAGGACAGGGCCCATCGATGAGCAGTTCTTC. This codes for CASSQRTGPIDEQFF.

The rearrangement links TRBV5-4 to TRBJ2-5; no firm D call. Germline V gene data show CDR1 as SGHNT and CDR2 as YYREEE (reference sequence). The CDR3 runs to 16 residues. V was clipped by 4 bases and J by 5 bases, with 21 bases between them. The CDR3 region is CASSPNRGFVVETQYF. Here the CDR3 DNA reads TGTGCCAGCAGCCCCAACCGTGGGTTCGTTGTGGAGACCCAGTACTTC.

This clonotype came up a few times. The genes are TRBV20-1 and TRBJ1-4, with 7 bases fitting TRBD1. The CDR3 is 13 residues long. CDR1 and CDR2 from the germline V gene are DFQATT and SNEGSKA (reference sequence). V dropped 2 bases and J dropped 8; count of bases not matched to a gene: 5. CDR3 sequence: CSARQGGGEKLFF. Written as DNA, the CDR3 is TGCAGTGCTAGACAGGGGGGAGGAGAAAAACTGTTTTTT.

The chain links TRBV30 to TRBJ2-7; 8 nucleotides align to TRBD2. In germline, CDR1 is GTSNPN, CDR2 SVGIG (reference sequence). CDR3 length: 15 amino acids. V lost 3 bases, J lost 2 bases, and 9 bases stayed unmatched. CDR3 protein: CAWSAISGGAYEQYF. In DNA form, the CDR3 reads TGTGCCTGGAGCGCCATAAGCGGGGGAGCCTACGAGCAGTACTTC.

This clonotype was seen a handful of times. The rearrangement links TRBV24-1 to TRBJ2-3; TRBD2 aligns across 7 bases. Germline CDR1 is KGHDR and CDR2 is SFDVKD. Losses at the gene ends were 8 bases for V and 2 bases for J; bases not matched to a gene: 6. This CDR3 contains 14 residues. The CDR3 region is CATTPSGNTDTQYF. Written as DNA, the CDR3 is TGTGCCACCACCCCTAGCGGCAACACAGATACGCAGTATTTT.

This clonotype has at least ten counts. The V and J genes are TRBV29-1 and TRBJ2-3; a weak D match, TRBD2 (5 bases). The CDR3 has 12 residues. The ends were cut back, 1 base at V and 10 bases at J, with 12 bases in the middle. The germline V gene has CDR1 SQVTM and CDR2 ANQGSEA. CDR3 protein: CSVEGTDGAQYF. CDR3 sequence (DNA): TGCAGCGTTGAAGGGACTGACGGGGCGCAGTATTTT.

Note on this clonotype: A single base separates this from a much larger clone, so it may be a read error. The chain recombines TRBV27 with TRBJ2-7; 11 nucleotides agree with TRBD2. The CDR3 totals 18 residues. The V segment lost 4 bases and the J segment 6 bases; nucleotides outside the gene matches: 17. Germline V lookup: CDR1 MNHEY, CDR2 SMNVEV (reference sequence). The CDR3 sequence: CASSSPTIGLAGILEQYF. In nucleotides, the CDR3 is TGTGCCAGCAGTTCTCCCACGATCGGACTAGCGGGTATCCTCGAGCAGTACTTC.

This clonotype was seen more than once but under ten times. The rearrangement uses TRBV6-1 and TRBJ1-5; no definite D call. Germline V CDR1 and CDR2: MNHNS, SASEGT. V lost 4 bases and J lost 0, with 7 bases in between. The CDR3 covers 14 residues. Here the CDR3 DNA reads TGTGCCAGCAGTGTCCAGATTAGCAATCAGCCCCAGCATTTT. Its protein is CASSVQISNQPQHF.

This clonotype was found many times. The rearrangement uses TRBV2 and TRBJ1-6; D is ambiguous. Trimming left V 0 bases short and J 9 bases short, with 9 bases between. Germline CDR1 and CDR2: SNHLY and FYNNEI. The CDR3 has 14 amino acids. CDR3 residues: CASSEAEGSSPLHF. CDR3 sequence (DNA): TGTGCCAGCAGTGAAGCGGAAGGTAGTTCACCCCTCCACTTT.

The chain recombines TRBV19 with TRBJ2-1; no clear D. V shed 1 base and J shed 5 bases, with 15 bases lying between them. CDR3 length: 16 residues. Germline CDR1 and CDR2: LNHDA and SQIVND (reference sequence). The DNA of the CDR3 is TGTGCCAGTAGTATAGGAGAAGGTTTTCTCAACAATGAGCAGTTCTTC. Protein sequence: CASSIGEGFLNNEQFF.

At least ten counts were recorded for this clonotype. V and J are TRBV2 and TRBJ2-3; D is perhaps TRBD1 (6 bases). The germline V and J ends were trimmed by 7 bases and 4 bases, with 15 bases remaining between them. Germline V gives CDR1 SNHLY, CDR2 FYNNEI. The CDR3 runs 14 residues. CDR3 loop: CASKFGAGADTQYF. The CDR3 nucleotides are TGTGCCAGCAAATTTGGGGCAGGGGCAGATACGCAGTATTTT. Full variable domain (outside the CDR3, taken from reference TRBV2 and TRBJ2-3): EPEVTQTPSHQVTQMGQEVILRCVPISNHLYFYWYRQILGQKVEFLVSFYNNEISEKSEIFDDQFSVERPDGSNFTLKIRSTKLEDSAMYFCASKFGAGADTQYFGPGTRLTVL.

This clonotype appeared many times. This chain joins TRBV15 and TRBJ2-3; no definite D call. This CDR3 is built from 16 residues. V lost 0 bases, J lost 3 bases, and 13 bases lay in between. Germline-derived CDR1 and CDR2 are LNHNV and YYDKDF (reference sequence). The CDR3 sequence: CATSRDGPNPTDTQYF. DNA for the CDR3: TGTGCCACCAGCAGAGACGGCCCTAATCCTACAGATACGCAGTATTTT.

This sequence joins TRBV9 and TRBJ2-3, with D tentatively TRBD2 (5 bases). The CDR3 has 16 residues. Trimming cost V 0 bases and J 0 bases, with 11 bases left between them. In germline, CDR1 is SGDLS, CDR2 YYNGEE. The CDR3 sequence: CASSVGASGSTDTQYF. The DNA of the CDR3 is TGTGCCAGCAGCGTAGGAGCCTCGGGGAGCACAGATACGCAGTATTTT.

This clonotype was picked up many times. This sequence joins TRBV11-2 and TRBJ2-7; TRBD2 aligns across 7 bases. The CDR3 is 14 residues long. The ends lost 4 bases at V and 4 bases at J; junction bases unmatched: 7. Germline V lookup: CDR1 SGHAT, CDR2 FQNNGV. The CDR3 bases are TGTGCCAGCAGCTCCCCGGGACTACCGTACGAGCAGTACTTC. It yields the protein CASSSPGLPYEQYF.

The chain carries TRBV2 and TRBJ2-1; 10 bases align to TRBD2. J gave up 7 bases and V 3 bases, and 9 bases lay outside the gene matches. This CDR3 region has 16 residues. CDR1 SNHLY and CDR2 FYNNEI come from the germline V gene. The CDR3 region is CASSERSGRALNEQFF. CDR3 sequence (DNA): TGTGCCAGCAGTGAGAGGAGCGGGAGGGCCCTAAATGAGCAGTTCTTC.

A few counts support this clonotype. J is TRBJ1-5 and V is TRBV15, with D hard to call. V gave up 0 bases and J gave up 7 bases, with 4 bases separating them. Germline V gene sequence: CDR1 LNHNV, CDR2 YYDKDF (reference sequence). CDR3 length: 12 amino acids. CDR3: CATSRDWQPQHF. The DNA of the CDR3 is TGTGCCACCAGCAGAGATTGGCAGCCCCAGCATTTT.

V is TRBV13 and J is TRBJ2-3, with TRBD1 matching over 8 bases. The CDR3 runs to 15 residues. CDR1 PRHDT and CDR2 FYEKMQ come from the germline V gene (reference sequence). Trimming at V came to 0 bases and at J to 2 bases, leaving 1 base not matched to a gene. The CDR3 reads CASSLGDRDTDTQYF. The CDR3 DNA follows: TGTGCCAGCAGCTTAGGGGACAGGGACACAGATACGCAGTATTTT.

This clonotype was seen ten or more times. The J gene is TRBJ1-1, the V gene TRBV5-6; 8 bases line up with TRBD1. The V gene's germline CDR1 is SGHDT and CDR2 YYEEEE. This CDR3 contains 14 residues. The ends lost 3 bases at V and 4 bases at J; junction bases unmatched: 5. The CDR3 DNA is TGTGCCAGCAGCTCTCCTACAGGGGGCACTGAAGCTTTCTTT. Translating it yields CASSSPTGGTEAFF. The full variable domain, in which reference TRBV5-6 and TRBJ1-1 provide the parts outside the CDR3, is DAGVTQSPTHLIKTRGQQVTLRCSPKSGHDTVSWYQQALGQGPQFIFQYYEEEERQRGNFPDRFSGHQFPNYSSELNVNALLLGDSALYLCASSSPTGGTEAFFGQGTRLTVV.

This sequence joins TRBV29-1 and TRBJ1-1; no clear D. The V gene's germline CDR1 is SQVTM and CDR2 ANQGSEA. V was shortened by 2 bases and J by 0 bases, with 7 bases between the two germline ends. The CDR3 length is 13 residues. The CDR3 protein is CSVELKMNTEAFF. The CDR3 DNA sequence: TGCAGCGTTGAACTTAAAATGAACACTGAAGCTTTCTTT.

Concerning this clonotype: Since a much larger clone is just one base distant, this may be a read error. V is TRBV2 and J is TRBJ1-1; D gene unclear. Trimming pared 11 bases from V and 6 bases from J, leaving 25 bases between. This CDR3 region has 15 residues. The V gene's germline CDR1 is SNHLY and CDR2 FYNNEI. The CDR3 DNA is TGTGCCGGTTCAGAAGGGCCCACGGGAGGAGCTGAAGCTTTCTTT. Translation: CAGSEGPTGGAEAFF.

The V and J genes are TRBV4-1 and TRBJ2-7; D might be TRBD2 (6 bases). Trimming shortened V by 3 bases and J by 6 bases, and 12 bases separated the two germline ends. This CDR3 has 13 amino acids. Germline V gene lookup returns CDR1 MGHRA and CDR2 YSYEKL. Written as DNA, the CDR3 is TGCGCCAGCAGCCAGGGTATGGGGGGCGAGCAGTACTTC. Amino acid sequence: CASSQGMGGEQYF.

The V gene is TRBV25-1, the J gene TRBJ1-6; possibly TRBD1 for D (5 bases). Germline V gene sequence: CDR1 MGHDK, CDR2 SYGVNS. The CDR3 has 15 residues. The V end was cut by 5 bases, the J end by 9 bases, with 17 bases between. The DNA of the CDR3 is TGTGCCAGCAGTCCCCGGGGGGGTGGGGGTTCACCCCTCCACTTT. Translation: CASSPRGGGGSPLHF.